The rows below give T cell receptor beta chains drawn from one sample of a study of blood T cell repertoires in COVID-19. Here immunoSEQ multiplex PCR was the method, and the copy in TCRdb shows in-frame clones only, minus some. Among about 210,000 clones listed, around 84% were seen once. Specimen: peripheral blood. The origin of the receptors is a human donor in a cohort sampled during active COVID-19. Each CDR3 is given with its conserved first and last residue. A D gene is named only where the DNA matches it firmly. Clone sizes are given selectively: once, few, many, or a class where the clone is expanded.

CDR3 protein | CDR3 DNA | D gene | J gene | V gene | CDR3 length | clone size
CASSPGLETDTQYF | TGCGCCAGCAGCCCGGGACTTGAAACAGATACGCAGTATTTT | - | TRBJ2-3 | TRBV5-1 | 14 | once
CATSRKQGDSGGYTF | TGTGCCACCAGCAGAAAACAGGGGGATTCGGGAGGCTACACCTTC | TRBD1 | TRBJ1-2 | TRBV15 | 15 | few
CATSIWDRGDTDTQYF | TGTGCCACCAGCATCTGGGACAGAGGCGACACAGATACGCAGTATTTT | TRBD1 | TRBJ2-3 | TRBV15 | 16 | -
CASSVSPDSNTEAFF | TGTGCCAGCAGCGTATCACCAGATTCGAACACTGAAGCTTTCTTT | - | TRBJ1-1 | TRBV9 | 15 | -
CASSQGQRPMNTEAFF | TGCGCCAGCAGCCAAGGACAGCGTCCTATGAACACTGAAGCTTTCTTT | - | TRBJ1-1 | TRBV5-1 | 16 | -
CASSEGRGGETQYF | TGTGCCAGCAGTGAGGGGAGGGGAGGCGAGACCCAGTACTTC | TRBD2 | TRBJ2-5 | TRBV2 | 14 | -
CASSSWTGTYEQYF | TGTGCCAGCAGCTCGTGGACAGGGACCTACGAGCAGTACTTC | TRBD1 | TRBJ2-7 | TRBV7-9 | 14 | -
CASSMVGEHQPQHF | TGTGCCAGTAGTATGGTTGGGGAGCATCAGCCCCAGCATTTT | - | TRBJ1-5 | TRBV19 | 14 | many
CASSLGPGGAFEAFF | TGTGCCAGCAGCCTCGGGCCGGGTGGGGCGTTTGAAGCTTTCTTT | - | TRBJ1-1 | TRBV7-3 | 15 | -
CASSLRWGGYGYTF | TGTGCCAGCAGTCTCCGGTGGGGAGGCTATGGCTACACCTTC | - | TRBJ1-2 | TRBV28 | 14 | -
CATSGTLNTEAFF | TGTGCCACCAGCGGGACACTTAACACTGAAGCTTTCTTT | - | TRBJ1-1 | TRBV15 | 13 | few
CATSLDTGLSNQPQHF | TGTGCCACCAGCCTGGATACGGGACTAAGCAATCAGCCCCAGCATTTT | - | TRBJ1-5 | TRBV10-3 | 16 | -
CASSSRTGSYEQYF | TGTGCCAGCAGCTCCCGGACAGGGAGCTACGAGCAGTACTTC | TRBD1 | TRBJ2-7 | TRBV5-4 | 14 | -
CASSQDSRNYGYTF | TGTGCCAGCAGCCAAGATTCCCGTAACTATGGCTACACCTTC | - | TRBJ1-2 | TRBV4-2 | 14 | -